Below are 21 T cell receptor beta chains sequenced from a single sample in a study of T cell changes during pregnancy in multiple sclerosis. Only in-frame clones appear in the TCRdb table, and some are missing; sequencing was by immunoSEQ multiplex PCR. Here the sample spans tens of thousands of clones, roughly 93% being singletons. Material: peripheral blood, obtained in the second trimester of pregnancy. The receptors were gathered from a female donor with multiple sclerosis, enrolled in a pregnancy study.

Of note for this clone: A read error may produce the germline difference seen at one junction end. The rearrangement links TRBV4-3 to TRBJ2-1; D gene ambiguous. This CDR3 comprises 14 residues. Germline-derived CDR1 and CDR2 are LGHNA and YSLEER. The CDR3 loop is CASSKEVQIGEQFF. As DNA, the CDR3 is TGCGCCAGCAGCAAAGAGGTACAGATAGGTGAGCAGTTCTTC.

This chain links TRBV7-3 with TRBJ2-1; D is perhaps TRBD2 (6 bases). The CDR3 runs 15 residues. Germline V gene lookup returns CDR1 SGHTA and CDR2 FQGTGA. V shed 5 bases and J shed 2 bases, with 13 bases lying between them. CDR3: CASSIQGGPYNEQFF. The CDR3 DNA follows: TGTGCCAGCAGCATCCAGGGAGGACCCTACAATGAGCAGTTCTTC.

V and J are TRBV9 and TRBJ2-3, with D possibly being TRBD2 (6 bases). V was clipped by 4 bases and J by 2 bases, with 11 bases between them. CDR1 and CDR2 from the germline V gene are SGDLS and YYNGEE. The CDR3 length is 14 residues. This CDR3 is CASSPRGLTDTQYF. The CDR3 DNA is TGTGCCAGCAGCCCTAGGGGACTCACAGATACGCAGTATTTT.

The chain joins TRBV19 to TRBJ2-7; a possible D gene is TRBD2 (6 bases). CDR3 size: 12 residues. Trimming shortened V by 6 bases and J by 8 bases, and 14 bases separated the two germline ends. Germline CDR1 LNHDA, CDR2 SQIVND (reference sequence). CDR3 protein: CASRGLIPQQYF. In nucleotides, the CDR3 is TGTGCCAGTAGGGGACTTATCCCTCAGCAGTACTTC.

The chain uses TRBV19 and TRBJ1-1; D is possibly TRBD1 (6 bases). Germline CDR1 reads LNHDA; CDR2 reads SQIVND (reference sequence). The germline V and J ends were trimmed by 7 bases and 4 bases, with 7 bases remaining between them. The CDR3 is made up of 11 amino acids. CDR3 amino acids: CASIGGTEAFF. CDR3 coding DNA: TGTGCCAGTATAGGGGGCACTGAAGCTTTCTTT.

The chain recombines TRBV9 with TRBJ2-1; 12 nucleotides line up with TRBD2. Per germline, CDR1 SGDLS and CDR2 YYNGEE. After removal of 4 bases from V and 3 bases from J, the junction contained 5 bases not matched to a gene. There are 16 residues in the CDR3. CDR3 protein: CASSTRTSGDYNEQFF. CDR3 DNA sequence: TGTGCCAGCAGCACTCGGACTAGCGGGGACTACAATGAGCAGTTCTTC. Filled out from reference TRBV9 and TRBJ2-1, the complete variable domain reads DSGVTQTPKHLITATGQRVTLRCSPRSGDLSVYWYQQSLDQGLQFLIQYYNGEERAKGNILERFSAQQFPDLHSELNLSSLELGDSALYFCASSTRTSGDYNEQFFGPGTRLTVL.

The chain has TRBV7-2 and TRBJ2-1, with TRBD2 identical over 8 bases. Germline loops: CDR1 SGHTA, CDR2 FQGNSA. CDR3 length: 16 amino acids. J was trimmed by 6 bases and V by 3 bases; bases with no gene match: 10. Here the CDR3 reads CASSLTPSGWGNEQFF. CDR3 nucleotide sequence: TGTGCCAGCAGCTTGACCCCTAGCGGGTGGGGCAATGAGCAGTTCTTC.

V and J are TRBV19 and TRBJ2-7; maybe TRBD1 (6 bases). The CDR3 has 13 amino acids. Trimming took off 6 bases at V and 3 bases at J, with 12 bases between the two ends. Germline values: CDR1 LNHDA, CDR2 SQIVND (reference sequence). The CDR3 DNA sequence: TGTGCCAGTAGACTGACAGGACGCTACGAGCAGTACTTC. The encoded protein is CASRLTGRYEQYF.

The V gene is TRBV27, the J gene TRBJ2-7, with TRBD2 matching over 9 bases. Germline V CDR1 and CDR2: MNHEY, SMNVEV (reference sequence). The junction had 6 bases not matched to a gene; V was cut back by 6 bases and J by 3 bases. The CDR3 sequence is 14 residues long. The CDR3, as DNA: TGTGCCAGCAGCATAGCGGGAGCTGGCTACGAGCAGTACTTC. Translated, it gives CASSIAGAGYEQYF.

V usage is TRBV5-1 and J usage is TRBJ2-7; D not resolved. V was trimmed by 4 bases and J by 3 bases, leaving 11 bases between them. Germline V gene lookup returns CDR1 SGHRS and CDR2 YFSETQ. CDR3 length equals 13 residues. CDR3 nucleotide sequence: TGCGCCAGCAGCCTACAGACGGACTACGAGCAGTACTTC. Amino acids: CASSLQTDYEQYF. The full variable domain, in which reference TRBV5-1 and TRBJ2-7 provide the parts outside the CDR3, is KAGVTQTPRYLIKTRGQQVTLSCSPISGHRSVSWYQQTPGQGLQFLFEYFSETQRNKGNFPGRFSGRQFSNSRSEMNVSTLELGDSALYLCASSLQTDYEQYFGPGTRLTVT.

V gene TRBV4-3 combines with J gene TRBJ1-5; 9 bases align to TRBD1. Germline CDR1 is LGHNA and CDR2 is YSLEER. After removal of 4 bases from V and 5 bases from J, the junction contained 15 bases not matched to a gene. The CDR3 covers 18 residues. For the CDR3, the DNA is TGCGCCAGCAGCCTCTTCCTACCGGGTACAGGGGGCGATCAGCCCCAGCATTTT. Translated, it gives CASSLFLPGTGGDQPQHF.

This chain links TRBV25-1 with TRBJ2-1, with TRBD2 matching 7 bases. This CDR3 is 13 amino acids long. With 8 bases clipped from V and 5 bases from J, the junction kept 6 bases outside the gene matches. Germline V gives CDR1 MGHDK, CDR2 SYGVNS. The CDR3 protein is CASRLAGHNEQFF. The CDR3 DNA reads as TGTGCCAGCCGACTAGCAGGCCACAATGAGCAGTTCTTC.

The CDR3 nucleotides are TGTGCCAGTAGCCTAGCCTTGACGGGGGTCTACGAGCAGTACTTC. Protein: CASSLALTGVYEQYF. This chain joins TRBV19 and TRBJ2-7; the D gene is possibly TRBD2 (6 bases). Germline CDR1 reads LNHDA; CDR2 reads SQIVND (reference sequence). The CDR3 is 15 residues long. Trimming took 6 bases from V and 3 from J, leaving 18 bases between them.

This clone occurred a few times. The V call is TRBV6-5, the J call TRBJ1-3, with a tentative D call TRBD1 (5 bases). The V end lost 0 bases, the J end lost 2 bases, and 11 bases lay between the germline ends. The CDR3 totals 16 residues. The V gene's germline CDR1 is MNHEY and CDR2 SVGAGI. CDR3 sequence: CASSYSSGMAGNTIYF. As DNA, the CDR3 is TGTGCCAGCAGTTACTCGTCAGGGATGGCTGGAAACACCATATATTTT.

This clone was seen only once. The chain employs TRBV28 and TRBJ2-7; maybe TRBD1 (5 bases). V dropped 3 bases and J dropped 2 bases, with 20 bases sitting between them. Germline values: CDR1 MDHEN, CDR2 SYDVKM. CDR3 length: 17 amino acids. The CDR3: CASSFDRELFNTYEQYF. As DNA, the CDR3 is TGTGCCAGCAGTTTCGACAGAGAACTTTTCAACACCTACGAGCAGTACTTC.

This clone was counted a few times. V gene TRBV11-2 combines with J gene TRBJ1-2; tentative D call: TRBD1 (5 bases). Trimming stripped 5 bases from V and 0 bases from J, with 7 bases between. This CDR3 has 13 amino acids. Germline assignment: CDR1 SGHAT and CDR2 FQNNGV. The DNA for the CDR3 is TGTGCCAGCAGCCCACAGGCTAACTATGGCTACACCTTC. This sequence encodes CASSPQANYGYTF.

This chain connects TRBV29-1 to TRBJ2-3, with 14 bases fitting TRBD2. The CDR3 has 18 amino acids. J was trimmed by 0 bases and V by 4 bases; bases with no gene match: 9. CDR1 SQVTM and CDR2 ANQGSEA come from the germline V gene. This CDR3 is CSVVGTSGRGSSTDTQYF. The DNA of the CDR3 is TGCAGCGTTGTTGGGACTAGCGGGAGAGGGTCAAGCACAGATACGCAGTATTTT.

The chain uses TRBV11-2 and TRBJ2-3, with TRBD1 as a possible D gene (5 bases). The V gene lost 0 bases and the J gene lost 9 bases, with 10 bases spanning the gap. The length of the CDR3 is 13 residues. The germline gives CDR1 SGHAT, CDR2 FQNNGV. Here the CDR3 DNA reads TGTGCCAGCAGCTTAGATCAGGGAAGGACGCAGTATTTT. This sequence encodes CASSLDQGRTQYF. The full variable domain, in which reference TRBV11-2 and TRBJ2-3 provide the parts outside the CDR3, is EAGVAQSPRYKIIEKRQSVAFWCNPISGHATLYWYQQILGQGPKLLIQFQNNGVVDDSQLPKDRFSAERLKGVDSTLKIQPAKLEDSAVYLCASSLDQGRTQYFGPGTRLTVL.

V usage is TRBV2 and J usage is TRBJ1-2, with TRBD1 matching over 9 bases. The CDR3 sequence is 13 residues long. V was pared by 6 bases and J by 7 bases, with 6 bases of the junction left unmatched. Germline V gene lookup returns CDR1 SNHLY and CDR2 FYNNEI. The chain's CDR3 is CASRGQGVGGYTF. CDR3 nucleotides: TGTGCCAGCAGGGGACAGGGAGTAGGTGGCTACACCTTC.

This chain joins TRBV27 and TRBJ1-2; tentatively, D is TRBD1 (5 bases). V lost 3 bases to trimming and J lost 5 bases, with 16 bases between them. CDR3 length: 15 amino acids. Germline V gene data show CDR1 as MNHEY and CDR2 as SMNVEV (reference sequence). The chain's CDR3 is CASSFQGGLPYGYTF. CDR3 DNA: TGTGCCAGCAGTTTTCAGGGAGGGCTCCCTTATGGCTACACCTTC.

This clone appeared a few times. The rearrangement joins TRBV30 to TRBJ1-3; no clear D gene. CDR1 GTSNPN and CDR2 SVGIG come from the germline V gene (reference sequence). This CDR3 spans 12 amino acids. Trimming took off 3 bases at V and 2 bases at J, with 5 bases between the two ends. CDR3 sequence (DNA): TGTGCCTGGAGCGACACTGGAAACACCATATATTTT. This translates into CAWSDTGNTIYF.